The clone carrying this T cell receptor (beta chain) showed up many times. The record originates from a study of patients and donors after allogeneic stem cell transplantation. The CDR3 totals 17 residues. Trimming shortened V by 7 bases and J by 4 bases, and 24 bases separated the two germline ends. TCRdb passed the RT-PCR reads through MiXCR, listing each CDR3 protein once. The repertoire holds about a million distinct CDR3 sequences, about 20% seen once, with roughly 6.4% in the top ten. The receptor's source is a human donor who was either an allogeneic HSCT recipient or a stem cell or donor lymphocyte infusion donor (not recorded which). It is not recorded whose cells these are; they may come from a transplant donor. The sample was blood, either unsorted or a sorted T cell fraction (not recorded which). The rearrangement links TRBV12-3 or TRBV12-4 to TRBJ2-3; tentatively, D is TRBD2 (5 bases). CDR3 DNA sequence: TGTGCCAGCACCTTCCGTCGAGGGTTCGGTAATGCAGATACGCAGTATTTT. The encoded protein is CASTFRRGFGNADTQYF.